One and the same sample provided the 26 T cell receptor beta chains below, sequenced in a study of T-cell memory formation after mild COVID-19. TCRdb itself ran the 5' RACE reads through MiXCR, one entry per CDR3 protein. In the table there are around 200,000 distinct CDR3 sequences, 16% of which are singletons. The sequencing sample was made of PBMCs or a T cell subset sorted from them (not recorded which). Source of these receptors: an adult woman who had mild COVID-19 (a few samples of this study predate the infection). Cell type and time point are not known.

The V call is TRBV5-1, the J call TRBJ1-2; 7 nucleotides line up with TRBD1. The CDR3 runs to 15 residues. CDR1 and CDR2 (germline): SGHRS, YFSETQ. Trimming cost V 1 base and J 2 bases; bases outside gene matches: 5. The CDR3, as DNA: TGCGCCAGCAGCTTGCAATTACAGGGGAACTATGGCTACACCTTC. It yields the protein CASSLQLQGNYGYTF.

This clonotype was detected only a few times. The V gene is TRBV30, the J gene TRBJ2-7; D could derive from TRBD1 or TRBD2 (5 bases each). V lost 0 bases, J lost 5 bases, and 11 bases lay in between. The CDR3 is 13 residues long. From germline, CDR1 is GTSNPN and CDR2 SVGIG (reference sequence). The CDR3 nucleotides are TGTGCCTGGAGTGTAAGGGTGGGGGACGAGCAGTACTTC. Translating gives CAWSVRVGDEQYF.

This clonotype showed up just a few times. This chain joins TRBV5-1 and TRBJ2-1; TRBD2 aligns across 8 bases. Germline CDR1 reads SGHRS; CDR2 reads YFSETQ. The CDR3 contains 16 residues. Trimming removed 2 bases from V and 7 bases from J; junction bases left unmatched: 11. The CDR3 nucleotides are TGCGCCAGCAGCTTCCAGGGACTAGAAACTCGGAATGAGCAGTTCTTC. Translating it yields CASSFQGLETRNEQFF.

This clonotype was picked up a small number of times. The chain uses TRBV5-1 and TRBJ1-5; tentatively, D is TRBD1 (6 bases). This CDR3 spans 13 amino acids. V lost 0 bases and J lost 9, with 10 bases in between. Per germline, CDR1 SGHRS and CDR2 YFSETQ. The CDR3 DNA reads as TGCGCCAGCAGCTTGGAAGGGGGACGGCCCCAGCATTTT. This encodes CASSLEGGRPQHF.

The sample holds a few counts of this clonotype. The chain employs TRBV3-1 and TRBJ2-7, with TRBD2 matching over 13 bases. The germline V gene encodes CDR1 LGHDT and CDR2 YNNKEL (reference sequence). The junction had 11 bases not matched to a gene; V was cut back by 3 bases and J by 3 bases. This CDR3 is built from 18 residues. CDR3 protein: CASSQGLAGSFPFYEQYF. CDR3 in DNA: TGTGCCAGCAGCCAGGGACTAGCGGGATCTTTCCCATTCTACGAGCAGTACTTC.

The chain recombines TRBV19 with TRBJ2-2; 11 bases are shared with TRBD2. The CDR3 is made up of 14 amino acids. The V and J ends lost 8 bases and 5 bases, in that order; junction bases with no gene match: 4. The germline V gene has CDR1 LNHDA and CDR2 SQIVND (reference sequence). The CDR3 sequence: CASLRLAGTGELFF. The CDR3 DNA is TGTGCCAGTCTTAGACTAGCGGGGACCGGGGAGCTGTTTTTT.

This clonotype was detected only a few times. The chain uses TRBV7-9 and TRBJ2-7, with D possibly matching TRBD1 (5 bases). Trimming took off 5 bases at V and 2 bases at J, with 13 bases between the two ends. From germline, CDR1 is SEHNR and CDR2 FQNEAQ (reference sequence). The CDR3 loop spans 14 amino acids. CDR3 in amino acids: CASSLNRSPYEQYF. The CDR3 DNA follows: TGTGCCAGCAGCCTCAACAGGAGCCCCTACGAGCAGTACTTC. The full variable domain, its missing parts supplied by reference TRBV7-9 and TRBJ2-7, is DTGVSQNPRHKITKRGQNVTFRCDPISEHNRLYWYRQTLGQGPEFLTYFQNEAQLEKSRLLSDRFSAERPKGSFSTLEIQRTEQGDSAMYLCASSLNRSPYEQYFGPGTRLTVT.

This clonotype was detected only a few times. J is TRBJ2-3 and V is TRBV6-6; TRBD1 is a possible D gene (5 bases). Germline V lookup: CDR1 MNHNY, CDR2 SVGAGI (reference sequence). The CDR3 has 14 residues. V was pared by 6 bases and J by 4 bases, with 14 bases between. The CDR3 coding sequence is TGTGCCAGCAGGGGAATCCTAGGGGCAGATACGCAGTATTTT. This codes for CASRGILGADTQYF.

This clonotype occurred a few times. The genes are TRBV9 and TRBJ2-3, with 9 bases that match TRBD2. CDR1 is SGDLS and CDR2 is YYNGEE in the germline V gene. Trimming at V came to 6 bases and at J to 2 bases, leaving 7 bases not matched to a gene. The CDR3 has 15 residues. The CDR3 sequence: CASTISGGATDTQYF. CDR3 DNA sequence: TGTGCCAGCACCATTAGCGGGGGAGCCACAGATACGCAGTATTTT.

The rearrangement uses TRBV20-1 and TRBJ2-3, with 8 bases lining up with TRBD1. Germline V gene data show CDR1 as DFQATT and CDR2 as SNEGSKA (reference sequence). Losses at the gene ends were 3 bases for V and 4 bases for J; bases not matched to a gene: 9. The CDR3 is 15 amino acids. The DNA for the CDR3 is TGCAGTGCTAGGCCCGGGACAGGAAGGTCAGATACGCAGTATTTT. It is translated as CSARPGTGRSDTQYF.

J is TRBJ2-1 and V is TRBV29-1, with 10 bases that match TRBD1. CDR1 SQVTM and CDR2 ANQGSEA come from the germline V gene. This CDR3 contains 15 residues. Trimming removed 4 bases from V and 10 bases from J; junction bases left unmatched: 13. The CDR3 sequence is CSVGATGQGKGEQFF. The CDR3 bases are TGCAGCGTTGGCGCTACGGGACAGGGGAAGGGGGAGCAGTTCTTC.

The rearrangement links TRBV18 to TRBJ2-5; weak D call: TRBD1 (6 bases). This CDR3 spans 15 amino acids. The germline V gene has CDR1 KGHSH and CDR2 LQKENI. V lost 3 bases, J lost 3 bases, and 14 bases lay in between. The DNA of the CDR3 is TGTGCCAGCTCACCTACACAACAGGGAAAAGAGACCCAGTACTTC. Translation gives CASSPTQQGKETQYF.

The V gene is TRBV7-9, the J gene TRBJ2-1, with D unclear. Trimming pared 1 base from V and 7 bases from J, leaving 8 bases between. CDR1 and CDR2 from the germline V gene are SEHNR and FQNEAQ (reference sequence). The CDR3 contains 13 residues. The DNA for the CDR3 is TGTGCCAGCAGCTTAGTCGGTAGAAATGAGCAGTTCTTC. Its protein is CASSLVGRNEQFF.

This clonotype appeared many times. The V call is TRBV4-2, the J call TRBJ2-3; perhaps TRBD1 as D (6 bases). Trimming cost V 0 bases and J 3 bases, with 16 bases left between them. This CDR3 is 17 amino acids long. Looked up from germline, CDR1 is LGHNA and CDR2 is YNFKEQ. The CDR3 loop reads CASSQEVGDTSTDTQYF. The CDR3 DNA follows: TGTGCCAGCAGCCAAGAGGTAGGGGACACATCTACAGATACGCAGTATTTT.

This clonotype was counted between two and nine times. The CDR3 sequence: CASSHYPSTDHNSPLHF. For the CDR3, the DNA is TGTGCCAGCAGCCATTACCCTAGCACGGACCATAATTCACCCCTCCACTTT. The V call is TRBV7-7, the J call TRBJ1-6; D call uncertain. The CDR3 loop spans 17 amino acids. Germline V gives CDR1 SSHAT, CDR2 FNYEAQ (reference sequence). V lost 5 bases and J 5 bases, leaving 19 bases between the germline ends.

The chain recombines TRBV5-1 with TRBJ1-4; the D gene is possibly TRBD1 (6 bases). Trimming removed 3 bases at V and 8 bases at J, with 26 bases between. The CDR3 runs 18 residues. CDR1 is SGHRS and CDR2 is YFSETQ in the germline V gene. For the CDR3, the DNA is TGCGCCAGCAGCTCCGCTCCCCGGACAGATCCAGCGGGCGAAAAACTGTTTTTT. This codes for CASSSAPRTDPAGEKLFF.

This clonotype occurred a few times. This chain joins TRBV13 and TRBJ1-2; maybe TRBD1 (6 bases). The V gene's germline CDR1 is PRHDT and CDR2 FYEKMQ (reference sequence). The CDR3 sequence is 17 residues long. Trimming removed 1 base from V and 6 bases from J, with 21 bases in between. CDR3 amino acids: CASSLEAGWGAEDGYTF. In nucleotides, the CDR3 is TGTGCCAGCAGCTTAGAGGCCGGTTGGGGGGCGGAGGATGGCTACACCTTC.

CDR3: CASSTGEEYQPQHF. In DNA, the CDR3 is TGTGCCAGCAGTACAGGGGAAGAATATCAGCCCCAGCATTTT. The chain has TRBV12-3 or TRBV12-4 and TRBJ1-5; the match to TRBD1 covers 7 bases. The CDR3 covers 14 residues. V trimming: 5 bases; J trimming: 5 bases; junction bases outside the gene matches: 6.

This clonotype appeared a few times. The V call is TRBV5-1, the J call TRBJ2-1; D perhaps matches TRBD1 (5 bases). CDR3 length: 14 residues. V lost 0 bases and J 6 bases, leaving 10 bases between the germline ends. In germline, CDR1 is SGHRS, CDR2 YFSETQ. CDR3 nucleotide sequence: TGCGCCAGCAGCTTGGAGAAGGGGCTCAATGAGCAGTTCTTC. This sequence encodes CASSLEKGLNEQFF.

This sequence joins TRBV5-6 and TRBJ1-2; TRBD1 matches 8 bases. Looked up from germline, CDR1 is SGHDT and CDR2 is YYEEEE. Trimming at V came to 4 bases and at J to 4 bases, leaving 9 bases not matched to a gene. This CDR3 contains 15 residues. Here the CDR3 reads CASSTSGGAGYGYTF. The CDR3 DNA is TGTGCCAGCAGCACCTCAGGGGGCGCCGGCTATGGCTACACCTTC.

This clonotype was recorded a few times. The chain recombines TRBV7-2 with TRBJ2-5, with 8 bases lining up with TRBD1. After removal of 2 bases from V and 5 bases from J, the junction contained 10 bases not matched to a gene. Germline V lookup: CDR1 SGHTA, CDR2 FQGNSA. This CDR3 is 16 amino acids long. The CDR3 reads CASSLPDRGREETQYF. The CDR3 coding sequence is TGTGCCAGCAGCTTACCCGACAGGGGCAGGGAGGAGACCCAGTACTTC.

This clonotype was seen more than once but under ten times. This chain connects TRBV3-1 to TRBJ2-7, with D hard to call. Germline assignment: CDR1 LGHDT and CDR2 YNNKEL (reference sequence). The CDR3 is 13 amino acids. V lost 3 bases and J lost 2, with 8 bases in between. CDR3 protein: CASSQRSPYEQYF. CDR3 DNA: TGTGCCAGCAGCCAGAGGTCTCCCTACGAGCAGTACTTC.

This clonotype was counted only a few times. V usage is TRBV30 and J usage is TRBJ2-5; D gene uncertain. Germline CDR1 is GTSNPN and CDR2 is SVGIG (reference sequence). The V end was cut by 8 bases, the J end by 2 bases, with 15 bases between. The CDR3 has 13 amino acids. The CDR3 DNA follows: TGTGCCGCCCTACGTAGGGCGCAAGAGACCCAGTACTTC. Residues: CAALRRAQETQYF.

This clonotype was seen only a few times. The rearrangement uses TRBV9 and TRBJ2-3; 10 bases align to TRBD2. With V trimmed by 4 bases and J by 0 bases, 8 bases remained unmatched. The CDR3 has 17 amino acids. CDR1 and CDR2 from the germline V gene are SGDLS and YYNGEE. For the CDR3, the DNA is TGTGCCAGCAGCAAAGAACTAGCGGGGATAAGCACAGATACGCAGTATTTT. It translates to CASSKELAGISTDTQYF.

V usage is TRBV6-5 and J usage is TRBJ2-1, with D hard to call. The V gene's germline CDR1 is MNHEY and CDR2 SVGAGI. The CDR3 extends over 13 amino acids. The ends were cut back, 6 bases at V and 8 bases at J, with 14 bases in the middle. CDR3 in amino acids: CASRTPRIDEQFF. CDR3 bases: TGTGCCAGCAGGACACCCAGGATCGATGAGCAGTTCTTC.

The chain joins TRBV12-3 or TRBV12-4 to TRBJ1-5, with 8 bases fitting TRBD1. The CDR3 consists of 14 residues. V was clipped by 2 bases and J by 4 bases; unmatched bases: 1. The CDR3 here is CASSLRTGNQPQHF. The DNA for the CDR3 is TGTGCCAGCAGTTTAAGGACAGGGAATCAGCCCCAGCATTTT.